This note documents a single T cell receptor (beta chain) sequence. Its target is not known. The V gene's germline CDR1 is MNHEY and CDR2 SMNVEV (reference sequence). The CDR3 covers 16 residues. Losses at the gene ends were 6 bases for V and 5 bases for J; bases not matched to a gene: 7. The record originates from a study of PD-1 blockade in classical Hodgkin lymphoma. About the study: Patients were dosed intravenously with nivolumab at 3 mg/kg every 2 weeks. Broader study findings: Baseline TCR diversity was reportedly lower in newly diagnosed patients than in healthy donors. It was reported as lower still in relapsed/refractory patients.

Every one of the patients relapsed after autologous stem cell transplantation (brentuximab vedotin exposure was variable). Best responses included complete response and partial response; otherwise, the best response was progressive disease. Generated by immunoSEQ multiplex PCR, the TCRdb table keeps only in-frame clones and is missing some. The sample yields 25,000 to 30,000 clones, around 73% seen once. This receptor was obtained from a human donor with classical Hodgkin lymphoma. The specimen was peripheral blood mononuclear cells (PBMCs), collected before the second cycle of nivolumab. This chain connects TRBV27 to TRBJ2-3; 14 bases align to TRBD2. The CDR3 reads CASSLRLAGGLDTQYF. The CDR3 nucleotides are TGTGCCAGCAGCCTCCGACTAGCGGGGGGGCTAGATACGCAGTATTTT.